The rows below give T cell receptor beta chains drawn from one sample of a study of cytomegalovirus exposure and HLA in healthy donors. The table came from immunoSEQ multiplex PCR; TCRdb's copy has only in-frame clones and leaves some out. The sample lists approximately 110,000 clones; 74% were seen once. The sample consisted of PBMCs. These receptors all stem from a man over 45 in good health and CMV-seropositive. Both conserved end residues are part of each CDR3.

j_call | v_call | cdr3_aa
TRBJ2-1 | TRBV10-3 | CAISERREEYNEQFF
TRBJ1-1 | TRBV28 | CASSPSGGAFLNTEAFF
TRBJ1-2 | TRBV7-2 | CASSLGGDDRAYTF
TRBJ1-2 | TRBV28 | CASSPRTADYGYTF
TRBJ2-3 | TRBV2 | CAGNLAGAGDTQYF
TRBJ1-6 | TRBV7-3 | CASSLFGQDNSPLHF
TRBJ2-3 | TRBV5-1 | CASSLGGVLGDTQYF
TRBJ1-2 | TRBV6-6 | CASSSSRGPFGGYTF
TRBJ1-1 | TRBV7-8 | CASSTWTETNTEAFF
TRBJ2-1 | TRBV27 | CASLQPGGAYEQFF
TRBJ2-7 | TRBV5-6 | CASSSSPLREQYF
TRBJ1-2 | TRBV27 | CASSLIGDLYGYTF
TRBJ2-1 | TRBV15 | CATSRDRGLYNEQFF
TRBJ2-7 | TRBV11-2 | CASRATSGGAEQYF
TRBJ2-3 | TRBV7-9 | CASSGTGNGSYPTDTQYF
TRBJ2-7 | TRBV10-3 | CAISESRGQLYEQYF
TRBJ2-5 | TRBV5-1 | CASSPRQGRETQYF
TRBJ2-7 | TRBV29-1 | CSAGGREVDEQYF
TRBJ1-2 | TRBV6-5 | CASRETQEGGYTF
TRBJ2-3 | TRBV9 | CASSVATGGSGPKPDTQYF
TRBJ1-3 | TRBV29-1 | CSVTGARSGNTIYF
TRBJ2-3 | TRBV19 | CASTPGQGSGRDTQYF
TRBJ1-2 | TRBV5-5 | CASSLGGQGAYYGYTF
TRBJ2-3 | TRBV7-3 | CASSSLGLAGDGTDTQYF